This TCR beta chain was obtained from a study of T-cell memory formation after mild COVID-19. In regard to this clonotype: Its matching antigen is unknown.

This CDR3 has 15 residues. Germline assignment: CDR1 LGHDT and CDR2 YNNKEL (reference sequence). J gave up 7 bases and V 0 bases, and 7 bases lay outside the gene matches. General study findings and limits: Day 15 to 85 contractors were CD4/CD8 balanced; later expanders leaned CD4+. Some responding clones appeared in pre-infection memory, suggesting cross-reactive memory joined. Contracting clones localized mainly to CM and EM when CD4+ and mainly to EMRA when CD8+.

5'RACE primed at constant segments yielded TCR alpha and TCR beta cDNA libraries bearing sample barcodes and UMIs. TCRdb ran MiXCR on the 5' RACE reads and lists one entry per CDR3 protein. The table has around 510,000 distinct CDR3 sequences, 20% to 25% seen once. The TCR originated in an adult woman who had mild COVID-19 (a few samples of this study predate the infection). Cell type and time point are not known. The sequenced material came from PBMCs or a T cell subset sorted from them (not recorded which). The chain joins TRBV3-1 to TRBJ2-5; 8 nucleotides line up with TRBD2. The CDR3 sequence is CASSQDPGGLVTQYF. The CDR3 DNA reads as TGTGCCAGCAGCCAAGATCCGGGGGGGTTGGTGACCCAGTACTTC.